This TCR beta chain was documented in a study of blood T cell repertoires in COVID-19. How the authors handled the data: By means of reference gene primer amplification, nucleated cell counts were estimated. The assay was immunoSEQ multiplex PCR, and TCRdb's table has in-frame clones only and misses some. The V and J calls and the clone size are those of that table, but D and trimming were determined from the DNA. Among about 160,000 clones listed, over 70% were seen once. Germline V CDR1 and CDR2: SGHAT, FQDESV (reference sequence). The CDR3 consists of 16 residues. A remark on this clone: Germline is not matched at one junction end, which may reflect a read error.

Material for sequencing was PBMCs or T cells enriched from blood (not recorded which). The receptor comes from a woman between 45 and 65 years old in a cohort exposed to, infected with or recovered from COVID-19 (not recorded which). The rearrangement uses TRBV11-1 and TRBJ2-1, with 8 bases matching TRBD2. The CDR3: CASSLGTRTGYNEQFF. The CDR3 DNA reads as TGTGCCAGCAGTTTAGGGACTAGGACGGGGTACAATGAGCAGTTCTTC.